This T cell receptor (beta chain) was captured in a study of blood T cell repertoires in COVID-19. Sequenced by immunoSEQ multiplex PCR; TCRdb stores in-frame clones only, minus some. The sample carries 70,000 to 90,000 clones, roughly 91% recorded once. V was pared by 4 bases and J by 0 bases, with 13 bases between. CDR3 length: 16 amino acids. The germline CDR1 and CDR2 sequences are SGHKS and YYEKEE (reference sequence). Material: PBMCs or T cells enriched from blood (not recorded which). This receptor was taken from a woman aged 45-59 years with acute COVID-19. The rearrangement joins TRBV5-5 to TRBJ1-4; D gene unclear. The CDR3 region has the DNA TGTGCCAGCAGCCGGGAGGACCTTGCAACTAATGAAAAACTGTTTTTT. It codes for CASSREDLATNEKLFF.